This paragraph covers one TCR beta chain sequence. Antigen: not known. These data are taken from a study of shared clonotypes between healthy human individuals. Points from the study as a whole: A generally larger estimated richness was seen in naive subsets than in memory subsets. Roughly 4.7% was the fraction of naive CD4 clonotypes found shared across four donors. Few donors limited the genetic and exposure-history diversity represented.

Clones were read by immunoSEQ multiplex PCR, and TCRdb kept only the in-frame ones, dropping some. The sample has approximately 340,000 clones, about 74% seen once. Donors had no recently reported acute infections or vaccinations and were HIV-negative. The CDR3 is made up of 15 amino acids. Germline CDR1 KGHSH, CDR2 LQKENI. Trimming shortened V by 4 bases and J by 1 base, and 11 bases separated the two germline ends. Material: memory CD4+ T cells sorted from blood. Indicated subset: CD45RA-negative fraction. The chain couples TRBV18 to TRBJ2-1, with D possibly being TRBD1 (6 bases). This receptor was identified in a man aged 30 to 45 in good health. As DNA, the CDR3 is TGTGCCAGCTCACAAGACGGACAGTCCTACAATGAGCAGTTCTTC. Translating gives CASSQDGQSYNEQFF.